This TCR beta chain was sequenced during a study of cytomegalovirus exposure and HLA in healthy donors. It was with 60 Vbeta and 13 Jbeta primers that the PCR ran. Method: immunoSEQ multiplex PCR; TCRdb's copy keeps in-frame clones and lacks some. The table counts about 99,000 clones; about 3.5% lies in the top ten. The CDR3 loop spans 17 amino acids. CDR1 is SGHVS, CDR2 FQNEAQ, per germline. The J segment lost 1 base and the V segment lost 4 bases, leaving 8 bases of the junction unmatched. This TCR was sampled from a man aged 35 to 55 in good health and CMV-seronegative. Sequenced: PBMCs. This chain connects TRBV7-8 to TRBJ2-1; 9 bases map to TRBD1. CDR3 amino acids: CASSSRWGTGSYNEQFF. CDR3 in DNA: TGTGCCAGCAGCTCTCGGTGGGGGACAGGGTCCTACAATGAGCAGTTCTTC.